The T cell receptor (beta chain) under discussion was sequenced for a study of T cell repertoires in cytomegalovirus infection. Study details: Evidence of both CMV infection and a matching HLA type came from public TCR beta signatures.

MiXCR, run by TCRdb on the reads, gives a single entry per CDR3 protein. Among about 890,000 distinct CDR3 sequences listed, less than 35% were seen once. The germline V gene has CDR1 SGHRS and CDR2 YFSETQ. The CDR3 spans 15 residues. Trimming removed 4 bases from V and 0 bases from J, with 11 bases in between. This clonotype was counted only a few times. The antigen is undetermined. The chain has TRBV5-1 and TRBJ1-5; TRBD1 is a possible D gene (5 bases). This receptor was taken from a human donor in good health (CMV status not recorded). Some clones in this sample may be carry-over from other donors' samples. The sample consisted of cultured CD8+ T cells from PBMCs, taken from culture after CMV antigen stimulation. CDR3 sequence: CASSLEGVSNQPQHF. The CDR3 bases are TGCGCCAGCAGCCTGGAAGGGGTTAGCAATCAGCCCCAGCATTTT. Looking up the rest from reference TRBV5-1 and TRBJ1-5 gives the full variable domain: KAGVTQTPRYLIKTRGQQVTLSCSPISGHRSVSWYQQTPGQGLQFLFEYFSETQRNKGNFPGRFSGRQFSNSRSEMNVSTLELGDSALYLCASSLEGVSNQPQHFGDGTRLSIL.